Below, one TCR beta chain is given with its context. These data originate in a study of blood T cell repertoires in COVID-19. Study-level information: Material from acute and convalescent COVID-19 was sourced from the United States, Italy and Spain.

The CDR3 loop spans 15 amino acids. CDR1 SGHNT and CDR2 YENEEA come from the germline V gene. The V end lost 0 bases, the J end lost 5 bases, and 11 bases lay between the germline ends. TCRdb's copy holds only in-frame clones and misses some; the assay was immunoSEQ multiplex PCR. The sample carries about 98,000 clones, about 80% recorded once. The chain carries TRBV11-3 and TRBJ2-1, with D perhaps TRBD2 (6 bases). The TCR sequence derives from a man aged 65 to 79 with acute or convalescent COVID-19. Sequenced input: peripheral blood. CDR3 residues: CASSLDGIADNEQFF. Written as DNA, the CDR3 is TGTGCCAGCAGCTTAGATGGAATAGCGGACAATGAGCAGTTCTTC.